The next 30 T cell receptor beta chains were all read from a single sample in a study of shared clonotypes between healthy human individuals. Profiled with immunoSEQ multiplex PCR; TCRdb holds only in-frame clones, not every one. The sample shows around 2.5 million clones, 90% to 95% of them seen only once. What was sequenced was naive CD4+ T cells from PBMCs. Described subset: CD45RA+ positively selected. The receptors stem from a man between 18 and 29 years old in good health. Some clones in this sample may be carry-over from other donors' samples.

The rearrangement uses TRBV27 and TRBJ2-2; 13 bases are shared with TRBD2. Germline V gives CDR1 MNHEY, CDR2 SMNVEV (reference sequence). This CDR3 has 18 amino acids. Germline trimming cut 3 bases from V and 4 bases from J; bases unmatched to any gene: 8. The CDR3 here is CASSFPGLAGRGTGELFF. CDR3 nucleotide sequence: TGTGCCAGCAGTTTTCCGGGACTAGCGGGACGGGGCACCGGGGAGCTGTTTTTT.

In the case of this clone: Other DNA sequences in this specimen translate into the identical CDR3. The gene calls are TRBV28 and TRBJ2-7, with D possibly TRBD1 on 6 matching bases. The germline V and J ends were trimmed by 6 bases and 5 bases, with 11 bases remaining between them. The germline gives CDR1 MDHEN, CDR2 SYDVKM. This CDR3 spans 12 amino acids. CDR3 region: CASRQGRNEQYF. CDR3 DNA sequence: TGTGCCAGCAGACAGGGCCGCAACGAGCAGTACTTC.

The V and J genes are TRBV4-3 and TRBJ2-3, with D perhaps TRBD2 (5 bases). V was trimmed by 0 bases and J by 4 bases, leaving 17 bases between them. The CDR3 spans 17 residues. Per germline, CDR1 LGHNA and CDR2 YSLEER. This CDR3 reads CASSQDWSGSWPDTQYF. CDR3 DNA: TGCGCCAGCAGCCAAGATTGGAGTGGGAGCTGGCCAGATACGCAGTATTTT.

CDR3 coding DNA: TGTGCCAGCAGCGGGACGTCGAACACTGAAGCTTTCTTT. This codes for CASSGTSNTEAFF. V gene TRBV11-2 combines with J gene TRBJ1-1; a weak D match, TRBD1 (5 bases). CDR3 length: 13 residues. The V and J ends lost 5 bases and 1 base respectively, with 8 bases between them. The germline gives CDR1 SGHAT, CDR2 FQNNGV.

CDR3 in DNA: TGTGCCAGCAGTTTCCGGGACAGGGACGAGCAGTACTTC. Amino acids: CASSFRDRDEQYF. The chain has TRBV27 and TRBJ2-7, with TRBD1 matching over 9 bases. CDR1 and CDR2 from the germline V gene are MNHEY and SMNVEV (reference sequence). CDR3 length equals 13 residues. The junction had 2 bases not matched to a gene; V was cut back by 3 bases and J by 5 bases.

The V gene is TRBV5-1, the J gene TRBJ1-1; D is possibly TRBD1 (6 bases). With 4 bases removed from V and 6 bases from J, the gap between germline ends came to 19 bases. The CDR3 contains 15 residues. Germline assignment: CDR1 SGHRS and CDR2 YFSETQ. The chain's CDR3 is CASSKEARGRSEAFF. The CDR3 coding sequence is TGCGCCAGCAGCAAGGAAGCCAGGGGTAGATCTGAAGCTTTCTTT.

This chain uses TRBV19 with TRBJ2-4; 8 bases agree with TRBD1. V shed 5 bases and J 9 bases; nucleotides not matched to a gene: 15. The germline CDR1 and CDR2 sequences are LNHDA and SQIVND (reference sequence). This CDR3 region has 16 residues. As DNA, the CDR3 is TGTGCCAGTAGTCCGCCTCCAGGGGGCTCAGGTCCCATTCAGTACTTC. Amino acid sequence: CASSPPPGGSGPIQYF.

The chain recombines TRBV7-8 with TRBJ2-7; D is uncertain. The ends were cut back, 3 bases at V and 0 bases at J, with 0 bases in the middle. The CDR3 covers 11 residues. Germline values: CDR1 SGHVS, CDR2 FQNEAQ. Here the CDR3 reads CASSFSYEQYF. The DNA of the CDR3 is TGTGCCAGCAGCTTCTCCTACGAGCAGTACTTC.

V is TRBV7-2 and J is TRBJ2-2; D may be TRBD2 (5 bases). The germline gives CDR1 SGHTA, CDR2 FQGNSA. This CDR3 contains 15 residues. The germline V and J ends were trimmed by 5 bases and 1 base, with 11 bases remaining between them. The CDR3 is CASSRGHMNTGELFF. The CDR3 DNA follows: TGTGCCAGCAGCCGCGGGCATATGAACACCGGGGAGCTGTTTTTT.

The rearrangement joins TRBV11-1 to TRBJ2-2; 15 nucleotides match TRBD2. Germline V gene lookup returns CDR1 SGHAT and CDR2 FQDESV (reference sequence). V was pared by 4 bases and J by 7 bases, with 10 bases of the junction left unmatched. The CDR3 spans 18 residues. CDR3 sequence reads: CASSSPGTSGRMDGELFF. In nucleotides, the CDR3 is TGTGCCAGCAGCTCTCCCGGGACTAGCGGGAGGATGGACGGGGAGCTGTTTTTT. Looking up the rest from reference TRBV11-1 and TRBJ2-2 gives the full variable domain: EAEVAQSPRYKITEKSQAVAFWCDPISGHATLYWYRQILGQGPELLVQFQDESVVDDSQLPKDRFSAERLKGVDSTLKIQPAELGDSAMYLCASSSPGTSGRMDGELFFGEGSRLTVL.

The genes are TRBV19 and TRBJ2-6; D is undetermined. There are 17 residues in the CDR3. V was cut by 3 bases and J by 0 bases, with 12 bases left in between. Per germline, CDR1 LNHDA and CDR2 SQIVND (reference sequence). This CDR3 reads CASSIVSGPSGANVLTF. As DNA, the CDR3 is TGTGCCAGTAGTATTGTCTCAGGTCCCTCTGGGGCCAACGTCCTGACTTTC.

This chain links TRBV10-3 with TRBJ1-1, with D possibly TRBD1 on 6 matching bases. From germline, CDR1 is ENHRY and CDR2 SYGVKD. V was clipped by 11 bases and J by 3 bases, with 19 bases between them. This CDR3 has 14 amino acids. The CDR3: CALARGPGDTEAFF. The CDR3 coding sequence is TGTGCCCTTGCCCGGGGGCCTGGGGACACTGAAGCTTTCTTT.

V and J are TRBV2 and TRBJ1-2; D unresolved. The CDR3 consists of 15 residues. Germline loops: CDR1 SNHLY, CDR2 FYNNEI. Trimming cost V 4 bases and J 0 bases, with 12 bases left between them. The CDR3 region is CASSVQGRSNYGYTF. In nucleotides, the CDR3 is TGTGCCAGCAGTGTTCAAGGGCGATCTAACTATGGCTACACCTTC.

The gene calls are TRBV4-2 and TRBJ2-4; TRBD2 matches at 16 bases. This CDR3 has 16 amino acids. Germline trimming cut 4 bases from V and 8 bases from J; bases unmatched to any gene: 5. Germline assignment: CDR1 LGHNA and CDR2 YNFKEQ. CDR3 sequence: CASSPGLAGGQYIQYF. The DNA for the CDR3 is TGTGCCAGCAGCCCGGGACTAGCGGGAGGGCAGTACATTCAGTACTTC.

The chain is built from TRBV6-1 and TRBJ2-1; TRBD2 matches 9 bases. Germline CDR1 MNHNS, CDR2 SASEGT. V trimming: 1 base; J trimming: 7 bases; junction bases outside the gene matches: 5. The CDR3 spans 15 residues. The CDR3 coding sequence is TGTGCCAGCAGTGAAGGCAGAGCGGGAGGTAATGAGCAGTTCTTC. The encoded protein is CASSEGRAGGNEQFF.

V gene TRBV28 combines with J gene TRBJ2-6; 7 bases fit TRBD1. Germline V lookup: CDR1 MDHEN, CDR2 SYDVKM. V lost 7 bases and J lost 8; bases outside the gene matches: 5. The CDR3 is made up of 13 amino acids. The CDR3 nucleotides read TGTGCCAGCACGCAGGGGGTAACCAACGTCCTGACTTTC. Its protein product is CASTQGVTNVLTF.

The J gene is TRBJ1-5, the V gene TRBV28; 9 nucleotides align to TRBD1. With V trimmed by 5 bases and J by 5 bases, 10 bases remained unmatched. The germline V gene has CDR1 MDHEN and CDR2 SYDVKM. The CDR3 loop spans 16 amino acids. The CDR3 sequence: CASSPSDRGNYQPQHF. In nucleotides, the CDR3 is TGTGCCAGCAGTCCCTCGGACAGGGGAAATTATCAGCCCCAGCATTTT. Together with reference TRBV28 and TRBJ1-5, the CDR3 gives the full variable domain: DVKVTQSSRYLVKRTGEKVFLECVQDMDHENMFWYRQDPGLGLRLIYFSYDVKMKEKGDIPEGYSVSREKKERFSLILESASTNQTSMYLCASSPSDRGNYQPQHFGDGTRLSIL.

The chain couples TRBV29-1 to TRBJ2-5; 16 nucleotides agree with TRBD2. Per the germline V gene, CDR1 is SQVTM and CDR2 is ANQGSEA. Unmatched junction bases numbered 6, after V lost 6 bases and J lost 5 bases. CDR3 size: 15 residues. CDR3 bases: TGCAGCGTCCAAGGGACTAGCGGGAGGGACGAGACCCAGTACTTC. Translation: CSVQGTSGRDETQYF. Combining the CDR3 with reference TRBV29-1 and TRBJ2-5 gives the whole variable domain SAVISQKPSRDICQRGTSLTIQCQVDSQVTMMFWYRQQPGQSLTLIATANQGSEATYESGFVIDKFPISRPNLTFSTLTVSNMSPEDSSIYLCSVQGTSGRDETQYFGPGTRLLVL.

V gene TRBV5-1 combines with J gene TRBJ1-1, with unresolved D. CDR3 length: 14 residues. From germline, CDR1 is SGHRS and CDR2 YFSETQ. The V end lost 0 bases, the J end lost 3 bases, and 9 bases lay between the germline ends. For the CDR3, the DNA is TGCGCCAGCAGCTTGGCGGGGAGCGACACTGAAGCTTTCTTT. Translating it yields CASSLAGSDTEAFF.

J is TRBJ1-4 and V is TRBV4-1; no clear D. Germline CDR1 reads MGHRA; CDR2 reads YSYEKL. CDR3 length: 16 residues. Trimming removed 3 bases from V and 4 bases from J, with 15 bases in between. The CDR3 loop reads CASSQPGAGFNEKLFF. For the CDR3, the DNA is TGCGCCAGCAGCCAGCCGGGAGCGGGGTTTAATGAAAAACTGTTTTTT.

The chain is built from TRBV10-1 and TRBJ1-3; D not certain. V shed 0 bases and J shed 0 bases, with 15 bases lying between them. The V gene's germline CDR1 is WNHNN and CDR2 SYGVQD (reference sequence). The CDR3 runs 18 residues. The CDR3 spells CASSESRARVCSGNTIYF. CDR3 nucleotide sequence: TGCGCCAGCAGTGAGTCGAGAGCAAGGGTTTGCTCTGGAAACACCATATATTTT.

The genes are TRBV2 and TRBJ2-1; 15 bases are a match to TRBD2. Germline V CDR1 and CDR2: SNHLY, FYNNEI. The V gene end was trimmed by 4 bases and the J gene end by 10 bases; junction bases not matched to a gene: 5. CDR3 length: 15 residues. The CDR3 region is CASSVGLAGGQEQFF. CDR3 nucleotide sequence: TGTGCCAGCAGTGTTGGACTAGCGGGAGGGCAGGAGCAGTTCTTC.

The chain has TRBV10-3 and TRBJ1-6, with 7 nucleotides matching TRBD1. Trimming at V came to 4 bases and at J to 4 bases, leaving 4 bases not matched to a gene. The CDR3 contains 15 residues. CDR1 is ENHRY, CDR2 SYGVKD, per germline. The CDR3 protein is CAISGGTDYNSPLHF. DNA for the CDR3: TGTGCCATCAGTGGGGGGACAGATTATAATTCACCCCTCCACTTT.

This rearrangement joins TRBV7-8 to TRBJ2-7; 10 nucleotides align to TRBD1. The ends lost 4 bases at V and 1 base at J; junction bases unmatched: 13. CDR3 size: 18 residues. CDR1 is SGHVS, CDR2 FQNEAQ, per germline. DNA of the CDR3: TGTGCCAGCAGCTCCGCCCGGGACAGGGGAGTGTGGTCCTACGAGCAGTACTTC. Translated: CASSSARDRGVWSYEQYF.

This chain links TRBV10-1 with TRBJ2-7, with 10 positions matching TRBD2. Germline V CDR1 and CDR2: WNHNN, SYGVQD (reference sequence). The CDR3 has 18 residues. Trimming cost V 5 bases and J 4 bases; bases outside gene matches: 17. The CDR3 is CASSLELAGSNGAYEQYF. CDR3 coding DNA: TGCGCCAGCAGTCTAGAACTAGCGGGAAGTAACGGTGCTTACGAGCAGTACTTC.

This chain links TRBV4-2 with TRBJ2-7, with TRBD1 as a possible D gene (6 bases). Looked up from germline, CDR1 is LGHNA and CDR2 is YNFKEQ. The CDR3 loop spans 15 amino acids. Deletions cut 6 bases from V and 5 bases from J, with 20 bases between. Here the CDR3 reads CASSLGPPKGDEQYF. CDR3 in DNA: TGTGCCAGCAGTCTAGGGCCGCCAAAGGGGGACGAGCAGTACTTC.

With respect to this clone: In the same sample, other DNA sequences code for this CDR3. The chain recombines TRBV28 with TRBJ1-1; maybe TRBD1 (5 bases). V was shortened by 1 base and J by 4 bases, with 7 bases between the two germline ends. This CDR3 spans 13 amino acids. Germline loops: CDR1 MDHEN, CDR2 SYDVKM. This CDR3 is CASSLSGGTEAFF. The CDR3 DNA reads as TGTGCCAGCAGTTTATCGGGGGGCACTGAAGCTTTCTTT.

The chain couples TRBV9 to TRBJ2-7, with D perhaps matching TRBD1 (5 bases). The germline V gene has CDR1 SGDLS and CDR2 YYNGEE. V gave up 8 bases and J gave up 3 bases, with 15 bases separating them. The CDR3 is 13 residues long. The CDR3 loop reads CASAGRNLYEQYF. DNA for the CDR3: TGTGCCAGTGCAGGGCGGAACCTCTACGAGCAGTACTTC.

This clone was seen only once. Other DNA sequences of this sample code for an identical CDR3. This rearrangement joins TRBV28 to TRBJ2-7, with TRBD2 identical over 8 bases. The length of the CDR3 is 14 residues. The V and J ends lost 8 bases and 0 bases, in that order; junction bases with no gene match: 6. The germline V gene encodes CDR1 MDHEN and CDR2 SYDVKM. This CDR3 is CASRPGGGSYEQYF. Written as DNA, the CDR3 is TGTGCCAGCCGCCCGGGAGGGGGCTCCTACGAGCAGTACTTC.

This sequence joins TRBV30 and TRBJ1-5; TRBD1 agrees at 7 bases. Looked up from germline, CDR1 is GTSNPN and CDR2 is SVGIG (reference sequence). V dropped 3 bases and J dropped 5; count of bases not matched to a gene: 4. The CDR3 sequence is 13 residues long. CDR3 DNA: TGTGCCTGGAGGGGACAGACCGATCAGCCCCAGCATTTT. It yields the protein CAWRGQTDQPQHF.